These T cell receptor beta chains were read from a single sample in a study of blood T cell repertoires in COVID-19. The table came from immunoSEQ multiplex PCR; TCRdb's copy has only in-frame clones and leaves some out. This sample has some 190,000 clones; 80% occur once, and the top ten carry less than 7%. Sequences were obtained from peripheral blood. All receptors come from a man aged 55 to 70 with acute or convalescent COVID-19. CDR3s include the opening cysteine and the closing phenylalanine or tryptophan. D genes are given only for firm matches. A row's size may be missing; if present it is once, few, many or a size class.

14	NA	TRBV30	NA	TRBJ1-1	CAWSVLGALTEAFF	TGTGCCTGGAGTGTACTGGGGGCGCTTACTGAAGCTTTCTTT
15	few	TRBV2	NA	TRBJ1-2	CASSMWRGGNYGYTF	TGTGCCAGCAGTATGTGGAGGGGGGGGAACTATGGCTACACCTTC
18	NA	TRBV12-5	NA	TRBJ2-7	CASGLITGRDIRDYEQYF	TGTGCTAGTGGTTTGATTACCGGACGCGACATTCGGGATTACGAGCAGTACTTC
15	NA	TRBV9	TRBD1	TRBJ1-4	CASSAAGTGNGKLFF	TGTGCCAGCAGCGCGGCCGGGACAGGGAATGGAAAACTGTTTTTT
14	NA	TRBV11-2	NA	TRBJ1-1	CASRLGGMNTEAFF	TGTGCCAGCAGATTGGGGGGGATGAACACTGAAGCTTTCTTT
14	NA	TRBV19	NA	TRBJ2-3	CASSILSSADTQYF	TGTGCCAGTAGTATACTTTCTAGCGCAGATACGCAGTATTTT
13	NA	TRBV5-8	TRBD1	TRBJ2-5	CASRLTGEVSQYF	TGTGCCAGCAGATTGACAGGGGAGGTGTCCCAGTACTTC
13	NA	TRBV27	NA	TRBJ1-2	CATFWPGAYGYTF	TGTGCCACCTTCTGGCCGGGAGCCTATGGCTACACCTTC
18	few	TRBV18	NA	TRBJ1-1	CASSPPFLRGGMNTEAFF	TGTGCCAGCTCACCACCGTTCCTAAGGGGGGGCATGAACACTGAAGCTTTCTTT
15	NA	TRBV11-2	NA	TRBJ1-1	CASSLTSQASAEAFF	TGTGCCAGCAGCTTAACCTCCCAGGCGAGTGCTGAAGCTTTCTTT
17	NA	TRBV6-1	NA	TRBJ2-7	CASSENRFGQAAYEQYF	TGTGCCAGCAGTGAAAATCGGTTTGGCCAGGCTGCCTACGAGCAGTACTTC
15	few	TRBV3-1/TRBV3-2	TRBD1	TRBJ1-4	CASSPGQGGFEKLFF	TGTGCCAGCAGCCCTGGACAGGGAGGGTTTGAAAAACTGTTTTTT
18	once	TRBV6-6	TRBD1	TRBJ1-6	CASSLNVGGGSYNSPLHF	TGTGCCAGCAGTCTGAACGTAGGGGGCGGGTCCTATAATTCACCCCTCCACTTT
13	NA	TRBV19	NA	TRBJ2-3	CASSIVATDTQYF	TGTGCCAGTAGTATAGTTGCGACAGATACGCAGTATTTT
15	NA	TRBV27	TRBD1	TRBJ1-5	CASSSWGQPDQPQHF	TGTGCCAGCAGTTCGTGGGGACAGCCTGATCAGCCCCAGCATTTT
13	NA	TRBV19	NA	TRBJ2-6	CASRTVPANVLTF	TGTGCCAGTAGGACAGTGCCTGCCAACGTCCTGACTTTC
8	once	TRBV2	NA	TRBJ2-7	CASSLDSF	TGTGCCAGCAGTCTGGACAGCTTC
14	NA	TRBV25-1	NA	TRBJ2-7	CASSEYPGPYEQYF	TGTGCCAGCAGTGAATATCCTGGGCCCTACGAGCAGTACTTC
15	NA	TRBV2	NA	TRBJ1-5	CASSPDSLVYQPQHF	TGTGCCAGCAGTCCAGACAGCTTGGTATATCAGCCCCAGCATTTT
14	NA	TRBV7-9	NA	TRBJ1-1	CASIPLGANTEAFF	TGTGCCAGCATCCCCCTGGGGGCGAACACTGAAGCTTTCTTT
13	NA	TRBV11-2	NA	TRBJ2-1	CASSLGEYNEQFF	TGTGCCAGCAGCTTAGGAGAATACAATGAGCAGTTCTTC
15	NA	TRBV13	TRBD2	TRBJ2-5	CASSPFSGGTETQYF	TGTGCCAGCAGCCCATTTAGCGGGGGGACCGAGACCCAGTACTTC
14	once	TRBV29-1	NA	TRBJ1-3	CSVEEILSGNTIYF	TGCAGCGTTGAAGAAATCCTCTCTGGAAACACCATATATTTT
15	NA	TRBV27	NA	TRBJ1-6	CASRPQSSYNSPLHF	TGTGCCAGCAGACCACAGTCCTCCTATAATTCACCCCTCCACTTT
13	NA	TRBV7-3	NA	TRBJ2-2	CASSLGATGELFF	TGTGCCAGCAGCCTAGGGGCCACCGGGGAGCTGTTTTTT
16	few	TRBV24-1	NA	TRBJ2-2	CATSDLTGTRAGELFF	TGTGCCACCAGTGATTTAACCGGGACACGGGCCGGGGAGCTGTTTTTT
14	NA	TRBV30	TRBD2	TRBJ2-7	CAWSHITTSAEQYF	TGTGCCTGGAGTCACATCACCACTAGCGCCGAGCAGTACTTC
14	NA	TRBV9	NA	TRBJ2-7	CASSVATGAYEQYF	TGTGCCAGCAGCGTAGCAACGGGAGCCTACGAGCAGTACTTC
15	NA	TRBV3-1/TRBV3-2	NA	TRBJ1-2	CASSPQQTGVYGYTF	TGTGCCAGCAGCCCCCAACAGACAGGCGTCTATGGCTACACCTTC
13	NA	TRBV11-2	NA	TRBJ1-1	CASRSQGVPEAFF	TGTGCCAGCAGGTCGCAGGGTGTCCCTGAAGCTTTCTTT
13	NA	TRBV27	NA	TRBJ1-1	CASSPVYKGEAFF	TGTGCCAGCAGTCCCGTATATAAGGGGGAAGCTTTCTTT
15	NA	TRBV19	TRBD2	TRBJ2-2	CASRGSSGRTGELFF	TGTGCCAGTCGGGGGTCTAGCGGTCGCACCGGGGAGCTGTTTTTT
16	NA	TRBV4-2	TRBD2	TRBJ2-3	CASSQDTGRAGDTQYF	TGTGCCAGCAGCCAAGATACCGGGAGGGCCGGAGATACGCAGTATTTT
18	NA	TRBV5-1	TRBD2	TRBJ2-1	CASSSAGGAGPRDNEQFF	TGCGCCAGCAGCTCGGCGGGAGGGGCAGGCCCAAGGGACAATGAGCAGTTCTTC
15	NA	TRBV3-1/TRBV3-2	TRBD1	TRBJ1-1	CASSRYRGGGTEAFF	TGTGCCAGCAGCCGCTACAGGGGGGGCGGCACTGAAGCTTTCTTT
15	NA	TRBV9	TRBD1	TRBJ1-1	CASSVADRGRTEAFF	TGTGCCAGCAGCGTAGCTGACAGGGGGAGGACTGAAGCTTTCTTT
18	NA	TRBV3-1/TRBV3-2	NA	TRBJ1-1	CASSQGKRDGIRHTEAFF	TGTGCCAGCAGCCAAGGAAAGCGGGACGGAATAAGGCACACTGAAGCTTTCTTT
14	NA	TRBV6-5	NA	TRBJ2-3	CASSIDSPTDTQYF	TGTGCCAGCAGTATAGACAGCCCCACAGATACGCAGTATTTT
14	NA	TRBV25-1	TRBD1	TRBJ1-2	CASSGGGLYYGYTF	TGTGCCAGCAGTGGAGGGGGCCTTTACTATGGCTACACCTTC
15	NA	TRBV4-3	TRBD1	TRBJ2-7	CASSQGRTGIYEQYF	TGCGCCAGCAGCCAAGGAAGGACAGGGATCTACGAGCAGTACTTC
13	NA	TRBV28	TRBD1	TRBJ1-6	CASYDRGRRAPHF	TGTGCCAGTTACGACAGGGGGCGCCGCGCGCCCCACTTT
14	NA	TRBV7-3	NA	TRBJ2-1	CASSLNPAYNEQFF	TGTGCCAGCAGCTTAAATCCTGCCTACAATGAGCAGTTCTTC
16	NA	TRBV5-1	TRBD2	TRBJ2-7	CASSDKVSGWTYEQYF	TGCGCCAGCAGCGATAAGGTTAGCGGGTGGACCTACGAGCAGTACTTC
15	NA	TRBV2	TRBD2	TRBJ2-4	CASSVGGGAKNIQYF	TGTGCCAGCAGTGTCGGCGGGGGGGCCAAAAACATTCAGTACTTC
15	NA	TRBV5-4	NA	TRBJ1-1	CASSLQAVLNTEAFF	TGTGCCAGCAGCTTGCAGGCAGTATTGAACACTGAAGCTTTCTTT
13	few	TRBV12-3/TRBV12-4	NA	TRBJ2-3	CASSFVPGDTQYF	TGTGCCAGCAGTTTCGTTCCGGGGGATACGCAGTATTTT
15	NA	TRBV7-2	TRBD2	TRBJ2-3	CASSLGTSGTDTQYF	TGTGCCAGCAGCTTGGGGACTAGTGGCACAGATACGCAGTATTTT
13	NA	TRBV3-1/TRBV3-2	TRBD2	TRBJ2-7	CASSQRGGNEQYF	TGTGCCAGCAGCCAGAGGGGAGGGAACGAGCAGTACTTC
15	NA	TRBV27	TRBD2	TRBJ2-4	CASSWGGGGKNIQYF	TGTGCCAGCAGTTGGGGGGGAGGTGGCAAAAACATTCAGTACTTC
14	NA	TRBV6-1	TRBD1	TRBJ2-7	CASSETGASYEQYF	TGTGCCAGCAGTGAGACAGGGGCCTCCTACGAGCAGTACTTC
16	NA	TRBV4-2	TRBD2	TRBJ2-1	CASSQAGGGTYNEQFF	TGTGCCAGCAGCCAAGCTGGCGGGGGGACCTACAATGAGCAGTTCTTC
14	NA	TRBV7-3	TRBD2	TRBJ2-1	CASSLGLRQGEQFF	TGTGCCAGCAGCTTGGGACTACGGCAGGGAGAGCAGTTCTTC
14	once	TRBV4-3	TRBD1	TRBJ2-1	CASSRRTGYNEQFF	TGCGCCAGCAGCCGCCGGACAGGGTACAATGAGCAGTTCTTC
15	once	TRBV5-1	TRBD1	TRBJ1-5	CASSLLGDRADPQHF	TGCGCCAGCAGCTTGTTGGGTGACAGGGCAGATCCCCAGCATTTT
16	NA	TRBV27	TRBD1	TRBJ2-2	CASSLGTGRWTGELFF	TGTGCCAGCAGTTTAGGGACAGGGAGATGGACCGGGGAGCTGTTTTTT
14	NA	TRBV7-9	TRBD1	TRBJ1-5	CASSLGTANQPQHF	TGTGCCAGCAGCCTAGGGACAGCTAATCAGCCCCAGCATTTT
17	few	TRBV15	NA	TRBJ2-1	CATSRDIGGAPGNEQFF	TGTGCCACCAGCAGAGATATTGGGGGGGCACCCGGCAATGAGCAGTTCTTC
14	NA	TRBV18	TRBD1	TRBJ1-1	CASSQRTGSTEAFF	TGTGCCAGCTCACAACGGACAGGGAGCACTGAAGCTTTCTTT